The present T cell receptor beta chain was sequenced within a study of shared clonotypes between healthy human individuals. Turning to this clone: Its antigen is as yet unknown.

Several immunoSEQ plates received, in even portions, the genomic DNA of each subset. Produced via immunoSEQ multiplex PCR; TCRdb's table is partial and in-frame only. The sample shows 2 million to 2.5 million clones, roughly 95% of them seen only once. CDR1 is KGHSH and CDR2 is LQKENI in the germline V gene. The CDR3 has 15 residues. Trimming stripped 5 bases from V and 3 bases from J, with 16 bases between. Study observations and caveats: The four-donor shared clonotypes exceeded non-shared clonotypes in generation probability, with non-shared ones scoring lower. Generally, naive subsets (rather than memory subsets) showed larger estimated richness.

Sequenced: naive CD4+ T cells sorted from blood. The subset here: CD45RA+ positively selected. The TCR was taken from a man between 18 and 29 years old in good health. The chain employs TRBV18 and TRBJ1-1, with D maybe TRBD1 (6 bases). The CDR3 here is CASSSVQGRDTEAFF. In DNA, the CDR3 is TGTGCCAGCTCAAGCGTACAGGGAAGGGACACTGAAGCTTTCTTT.